This T cell receptor beta chain comes out of a study of T cells after yellow fever vaccination. TCRdb reanalysed the 5' RACE reads using MiXCR and keeps one entry per CDR3 protein. The repertoire holds under 400,000 distinct CDR3 sequences, with approximately 12% as singletons. The sample holds many counts of this clonotype. Trimming cost V 5 bases and J 2 bases; bases outside gene matches: 7. The CDR3 spans 15 residues. The starting material was CD4+ T cells sorted from PBMCs, obtained 15 days after the yellow fever booster vaccination. The clonotype originates from a man aged 18 to 29 who received the YFV17D yellow fever vaccine. The rearrangement joins TRBV12-3 or TRBV12-4 to TRBJ2-7; 9 nucleotides line up with TRBD2. CDR3 sequence reads: CASSQLTSGPYEQYF. The CDR3 coding sequence is TGTGCCAGCAGTCAATTGACTAGCGGCCCCTACGAGCAGTACTTC.